The 4 T cell receptor beta chains below all came from one sample that was sequenced in a study of shared clonotypes between healthy human individuals. Measured with immunoSEQ multiplex PCR; TCRdb has only the in-frame clones, and not every one. The data contain hundreds of thousands of clones, around 74% of them singletons. The sequencing sample was made of memory CD4+ T cells sorted from blood. The subset was: CD45RA-negative fraction. These receptor sequences come from a young woman in good health.

The CDR3 is CASRPGVWYNEQFF. The CDR3 DNA follows: TGTGCCAGCAGGCCAGGGGTGTGGTACAATGAGCAGTTCTTC. The chain links TRBV6-5 to TRBJ2-1, with a weak D call TRBD1 (6 bases). The germline CDR1 and CDR2 sequences are MNHEY and SVGAGI. The length of the CDR3 is 14 residues. Trimming removed 6 bases from V and 4 bases from J, with 13 bases in between.

For the CDR3, the DNA is TGTGCCAGCAGCTTCAGGGACAGCCCATACGAGCAGTACTTC. It specifies CASSFRDSPYEQYF. This chain joins TRBV5-4 and TRBJ2-7; 7 bases are a match to TRBD1. The CDR3 loop spans 14 amino acids. The junction had 6 bases not matched to a gene; V was cut back by 2 bases and J by 4 bases. Germline V gives CDR1 SGHNT, CDR2 YYREEE (reference sequence).

This clone was seen just once. This chain links TRBV28 with TRBJ2-7; D is tentatively TRBD1 or TRBD2 (6 bases each). This CDR3 region has 14 residues. In germline, CDR1 is MDHEN, CDR2 SYDVKM. V lost 2 bases, J lost 8 bases, and 16 bases lay in between. In DNA, the CDR3 is TGTGCCAGCAGTTTAGCTGATGTCCGGGGGCAGCAGTACTTC. This gives the protein CASSLADVRGQQYF.

The CDR3 protein is CASSDYNRGYEQYF. CDR3 coding DNA: TGCGCCAGCAGTGACTACAACAGGGGTTACGAGCAGTACTTC. V usage is TRBV10-1 and J usage is TRBJ2-7; TRBD1 aligns across 7 bases. V was clipped by 3 bases and J by 4 bases; unmatched bases: 6. CDR1 and CDR2 from the germline V gene are WNHNN and SYGVQD (reference sequence). This CDR3 is 14 amino acids long.